The subject of this entry is one T cell receptor beta chain. This CDR3 contains 18 residues. V gave up 0 bases and J gave up 0 bases, with 12 bases separating them. The germline CDR1 and CDR2 sequences are KGHSH and LQKENI. These data are taken from a study of blood T cell repertoires in COVID-19. Study at large: The United States, Italy and Spain were the sources of the acute and convalescent COVID-19 samples. The analysed material was cDNA or gDNA that came from T cells, B-cell-depleted T cells, or PBMCs.

In the original processing: Reference gene primer amplification in the assay estimated nucleated cell counts. Repertoires were generated with immunoSEQ multiplex PCR, while TCRdb's copy carries only in-frame clones and drops some. V, J and clone size reflect that table, while D and trimming were determined from the DNA. Altogether just under 45,000 clones are present, approximately 79% being singletons, with the ten largest covering 35% to 45%. The V call is TRBV18, the J call TRBJ2-6; a weak D match, TRBD2 (7 bases). The TCR originated in a human donor in a cohort sampled during active COVID-19. The sequenced sample consisted of peripheral blood. The CDR3 sequence is CASSPPRGRASGANVLTF. The CDR3 bases are TGTGCCAGCTCACCACCGCGGGGGCGCGCCTCTGGGGCCAACGTCCTGACTTTC.